This TCR beta chain came from a study of cytomegalovirus exposure and HLA in healthy donors. Comment on this clone: Its specificity is not known.

Donors showed nominal health when sampled, although they likely had unrecorded immune exposures. Findings and limits, study-wide: HLA allele associations emerged for about 18,000 TCR beta sequences in a later analysis, at 0.05 false discovery rate. Later analysis suggested most CMV-associated TCR beta chains were HLA-restricted.

J gave up 5 bases and V 5 bases, and 11 bases lay outside the gene matches. This CDR3 region has 15 residues. Germline-derived CDR1 and CDR2 are SGHTA and FQGNSA. PCR used 60 Vbeta primers and 13 Jbeta primers. Assay used: immunoSEQ multiplex PCR; TCRdb lists only in-frame clones, some missing. The data show 150,000 to 200,000 clones, roughly 78% seen once. The gene calls are TRBV7-2 and TRBJ2-5, with 7 bases matching TRBD1. What was sequenced was PBMCs. The source of this sequence is a woman between 50 and 59 years old in good health and CMV-seropositive. CDR3 sequence (DNA): TGTGCCAGCAGCACACGGACAGGCCGAGGGGAGACCCAGTACTTC. It yields the protein CASSTRTGRGETQYF.